The 2 T cell receptor beta chains given below trace back to one sample, sequenced in a study of OX40 agonist ivuxolimab in advanced cancers. The repertoire was sequenced with immunoSEQ multiplex PCR; TCRdb's copy has only in-frame clones and lacks some. The profile shows more than 80,000 clones, less than 95% of them singletons. Material: CD4+ or CD8+ T cells sorted from blood, obtained in a trial of the OX40 agonist ivuxolimab. The receptors originated from an adult with an advanced solid tumor such as melanoma, head and neck, liver or kidney cancer.

CDR3 amino acids: CASSPGRVSTDTQYF. CDR3 bases: TGTGCCAGCAGCCCCGGTCGGGTGAGCACAGATACGCAGTATTTT. The chain employs TRBV5-8 and TRBJ2-3; D gene ambiguous. The V end lost 4 bases, the J end lost 0 bases, and 12 bases lay between the germline ends. The length of the CDR3 is 15 residues. Germline values: CDR1 SGHTS, CDR2 YDEGEE.

The chain has TRBV28 and TRBJ2-7, with TRBD2 identical over 11 bases. Germline V CDR1 and CDR2: MDHEN, SYDVKM. The CDR3 runs to 15 residues. V trimming: 6 bases; J trimming: 2 bases; junction bases outside the gene matches: 6. The CDR3 DNA reads as TGTGCCAGCAGCCCGGGGACTAGCGGACCCTACGAGCAGTACTTC. Residues: CASSPGTSGPYEQYF.